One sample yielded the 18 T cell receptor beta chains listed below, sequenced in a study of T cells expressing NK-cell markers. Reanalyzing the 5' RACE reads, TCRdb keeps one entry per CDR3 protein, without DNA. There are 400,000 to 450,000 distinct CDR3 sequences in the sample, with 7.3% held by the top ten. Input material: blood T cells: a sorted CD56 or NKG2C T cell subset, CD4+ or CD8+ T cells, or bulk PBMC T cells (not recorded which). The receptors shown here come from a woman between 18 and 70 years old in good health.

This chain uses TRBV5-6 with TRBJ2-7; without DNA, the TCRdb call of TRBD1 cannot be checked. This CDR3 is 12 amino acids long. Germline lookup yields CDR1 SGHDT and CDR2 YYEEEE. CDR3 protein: CAGSRDVGEQYF.

Here the CDR3 reads CASSPGHEVSEQFF. The V call is TRBV18, the J call TRBJ2-1; TCRdb selects TRBD1, and the lack of DNA leaves this call unchecked. This CDR3 comprises 14 residues. From germline, CDR1 is KGHSH and CDR2 LQKENI.

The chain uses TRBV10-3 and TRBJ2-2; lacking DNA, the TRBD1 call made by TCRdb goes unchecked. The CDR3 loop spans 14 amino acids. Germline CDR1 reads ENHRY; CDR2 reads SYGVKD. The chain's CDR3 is CAISSEGDTGELFF.

This chain's CDR3 is CASSPMAQGMNTEAFF. The J gene is TRBJ1-1, the V gene TRBV18; absent DNA, TCRdb's TRBD1 call cannot be checked. The germline V gene has CDR1 KGHSH and CDR2 LQKENI. This CDR3 contains 16 residues.

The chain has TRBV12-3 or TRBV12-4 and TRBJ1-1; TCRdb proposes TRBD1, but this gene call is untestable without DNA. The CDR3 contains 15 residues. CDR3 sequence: CASSDGAIMNTEAFF.

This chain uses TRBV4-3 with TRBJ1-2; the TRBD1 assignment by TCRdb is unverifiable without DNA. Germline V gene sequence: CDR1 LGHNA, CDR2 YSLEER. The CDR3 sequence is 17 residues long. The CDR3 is CASSRDRTAVSPGGYTF.

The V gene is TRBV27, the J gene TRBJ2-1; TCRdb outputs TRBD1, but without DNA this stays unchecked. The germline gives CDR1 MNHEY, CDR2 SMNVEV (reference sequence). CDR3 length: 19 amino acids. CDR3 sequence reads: CASRRLTMRGRGRTLGVFF.

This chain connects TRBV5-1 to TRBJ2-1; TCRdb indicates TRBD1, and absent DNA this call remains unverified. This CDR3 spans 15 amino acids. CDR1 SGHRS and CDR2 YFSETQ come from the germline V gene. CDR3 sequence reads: CASSSSGTGVNEQFF.

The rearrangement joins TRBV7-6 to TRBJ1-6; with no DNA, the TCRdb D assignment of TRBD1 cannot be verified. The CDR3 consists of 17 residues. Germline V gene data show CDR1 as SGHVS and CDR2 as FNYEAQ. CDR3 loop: CASSITGGSSYNSPLHF.

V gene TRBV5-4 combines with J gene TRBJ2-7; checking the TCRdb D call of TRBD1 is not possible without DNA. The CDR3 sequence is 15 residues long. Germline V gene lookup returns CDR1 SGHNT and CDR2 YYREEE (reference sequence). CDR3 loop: CASSVPGQQSYEQYF.

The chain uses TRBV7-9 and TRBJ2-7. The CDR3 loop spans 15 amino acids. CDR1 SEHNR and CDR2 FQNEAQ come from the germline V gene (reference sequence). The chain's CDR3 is CASSLAAQNPYEQYF.

CDR3 sequence reads: CASSYSMVAGGQETQYF. This chain links TRBV6-5 with TRBJ2-5; TCRdb calls TRBD2, which cannot be checked without DNA. The CDR3 runs 17 residues. CDR1 MNHEY and CDR2 SVGAGI come from the germline V gene.

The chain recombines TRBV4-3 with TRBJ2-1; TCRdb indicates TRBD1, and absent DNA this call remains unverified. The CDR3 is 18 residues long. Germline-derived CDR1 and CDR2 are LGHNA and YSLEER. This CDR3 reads CASSQDLEDRPPYNEQFF.

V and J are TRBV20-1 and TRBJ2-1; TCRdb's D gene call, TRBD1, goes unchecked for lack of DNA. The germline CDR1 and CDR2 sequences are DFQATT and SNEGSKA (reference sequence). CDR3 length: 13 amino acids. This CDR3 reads CSAIGQGVNEQFF.

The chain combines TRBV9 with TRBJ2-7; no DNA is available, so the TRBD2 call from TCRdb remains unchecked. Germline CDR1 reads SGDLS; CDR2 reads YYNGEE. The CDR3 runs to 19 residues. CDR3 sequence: CASSPRGTSGRHYSYEQYF.

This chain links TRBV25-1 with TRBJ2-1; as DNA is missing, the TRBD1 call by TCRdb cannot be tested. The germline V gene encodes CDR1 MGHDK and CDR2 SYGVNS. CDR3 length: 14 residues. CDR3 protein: CASRNRGPTAEQFF.

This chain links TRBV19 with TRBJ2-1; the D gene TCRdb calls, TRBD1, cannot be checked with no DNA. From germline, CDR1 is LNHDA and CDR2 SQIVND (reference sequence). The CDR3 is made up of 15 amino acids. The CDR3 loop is CATQSQGGYYNEQFF.

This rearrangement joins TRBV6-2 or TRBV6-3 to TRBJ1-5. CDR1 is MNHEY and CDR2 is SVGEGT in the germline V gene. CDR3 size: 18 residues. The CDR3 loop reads CASSPHREGRLSNQPQHF.